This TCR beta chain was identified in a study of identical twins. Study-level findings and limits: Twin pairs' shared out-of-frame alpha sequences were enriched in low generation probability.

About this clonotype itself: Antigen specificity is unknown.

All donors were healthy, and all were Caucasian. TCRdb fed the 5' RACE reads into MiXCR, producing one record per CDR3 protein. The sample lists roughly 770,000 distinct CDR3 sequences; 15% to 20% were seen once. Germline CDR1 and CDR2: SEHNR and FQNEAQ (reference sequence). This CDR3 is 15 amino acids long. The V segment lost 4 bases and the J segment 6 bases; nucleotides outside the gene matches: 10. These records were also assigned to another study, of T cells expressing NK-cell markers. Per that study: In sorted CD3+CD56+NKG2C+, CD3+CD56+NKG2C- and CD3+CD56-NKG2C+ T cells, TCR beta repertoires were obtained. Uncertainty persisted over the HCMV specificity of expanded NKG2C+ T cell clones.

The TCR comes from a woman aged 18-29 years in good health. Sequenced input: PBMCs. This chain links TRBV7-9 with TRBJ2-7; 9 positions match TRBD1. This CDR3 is CASSSSRTGGFEQYF. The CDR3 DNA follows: TGTGCCAGCAGCTCCTCTAGAACAGGGGGCTTCGAGCAGTACTTC. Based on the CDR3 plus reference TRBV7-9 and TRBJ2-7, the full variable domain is DTGVSQNPRHKITKRGQNVTFRCDPISEHNRLYWYRQTLGQGPEFLTYFQNEAQLEKSRLLSDRFSAERPKGSFSTLEIQRTEQGDSAMYLCASSSSRTGGFEQYFGPGTRLTVT.